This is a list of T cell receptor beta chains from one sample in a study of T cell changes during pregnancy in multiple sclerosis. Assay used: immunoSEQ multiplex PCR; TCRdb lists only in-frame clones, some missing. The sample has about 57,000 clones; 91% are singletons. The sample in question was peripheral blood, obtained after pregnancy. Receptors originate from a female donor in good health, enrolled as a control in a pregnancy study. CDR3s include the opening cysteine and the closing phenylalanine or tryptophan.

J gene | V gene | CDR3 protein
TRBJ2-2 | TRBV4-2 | CASSQGDNGELFF
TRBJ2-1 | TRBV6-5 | CASRLAGSYNEQFF
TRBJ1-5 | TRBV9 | CASSAGTGVAQPQHF
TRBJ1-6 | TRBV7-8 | CASSLTQPYNSPLHF
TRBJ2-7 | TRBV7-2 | CASSLVEAGGYEQYF
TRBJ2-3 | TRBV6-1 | CAIGRYADTQYF
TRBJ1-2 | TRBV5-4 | CASGPGTGDYGYTF
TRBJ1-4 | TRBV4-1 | CASSSRDRAEKLFF
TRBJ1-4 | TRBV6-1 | CASRSGREDEKLFF
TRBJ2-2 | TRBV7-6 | CASSLGRTGAYTNTGELFF
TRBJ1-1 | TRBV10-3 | CAIRTDLNTEAFF
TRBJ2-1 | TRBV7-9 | CASSLGLTGDQDEQFF
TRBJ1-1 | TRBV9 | CASSVKAGPGTEAFF
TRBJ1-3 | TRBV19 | CASTSQGGRGNTIYF
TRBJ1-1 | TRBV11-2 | CASSSRRALVYTEAFF
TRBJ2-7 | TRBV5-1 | CASSLAPSGGSYEQYF
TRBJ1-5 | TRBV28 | CASSFMGLTDQPQHF
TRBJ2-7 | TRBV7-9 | CASSFLMGAKVYPYEQYF
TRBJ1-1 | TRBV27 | CASSLWGGEAFF
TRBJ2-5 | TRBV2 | CASSEARETQYF
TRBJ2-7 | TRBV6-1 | CASSETSFDYYEQYF
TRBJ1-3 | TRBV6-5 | CASSYRGGNTIYF
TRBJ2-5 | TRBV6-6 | CASSSGGGAYQETQYF
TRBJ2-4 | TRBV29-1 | CSVAGGTVENIQYF
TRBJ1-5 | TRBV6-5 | CASSPTGEPNQPQHF
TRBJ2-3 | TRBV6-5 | CASSYSSAGLTDTQYF
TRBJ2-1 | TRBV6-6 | CASSNFPGLGNEQFF
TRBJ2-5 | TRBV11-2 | CASSSSGQETQYF
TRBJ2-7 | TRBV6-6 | CASRDGTGTYEQYF
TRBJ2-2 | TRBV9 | CASSSTGLAVTGELFF
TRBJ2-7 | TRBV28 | CASTFILGYEQYF
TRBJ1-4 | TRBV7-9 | CASSPGTGGNEKLFF
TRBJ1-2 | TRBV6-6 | CASSYHEAVQGYTF
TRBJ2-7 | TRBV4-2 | CASSQGLAGAEQYF
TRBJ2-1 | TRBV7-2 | CASSQWGLDNEQFF
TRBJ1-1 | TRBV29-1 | CSVARGTEAFF
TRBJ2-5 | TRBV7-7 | CASGSGRAQETQYF
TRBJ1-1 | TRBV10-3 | CAISEGQNTEAFF
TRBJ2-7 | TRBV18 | CASSQGAGSSYEQYF
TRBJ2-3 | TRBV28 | CASSPLGEYTDTQYF
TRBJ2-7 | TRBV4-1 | CASSPKELAGEQYF
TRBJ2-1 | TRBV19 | CASSTNRGNGPVQFF
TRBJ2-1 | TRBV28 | CASSFGLAGPGEQFF
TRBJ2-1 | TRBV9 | CASSVAHRVHNEQFF
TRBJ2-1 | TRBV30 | CASLRTGSDYEQFF
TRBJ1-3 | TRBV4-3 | CASSQTAASGNTIYF
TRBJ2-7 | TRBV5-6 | CASSFLAGGIYEQYF
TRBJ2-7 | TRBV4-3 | CASSPSWGPYEQYF
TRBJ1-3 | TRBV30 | CAWSRDSRGDTIYF
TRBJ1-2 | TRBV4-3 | CASSQEYSNYGYTF
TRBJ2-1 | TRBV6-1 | CASSDAPRGYNEQFF
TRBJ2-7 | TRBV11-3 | CASSLGQGAYYEQYF
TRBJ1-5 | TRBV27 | CASSFHNQPQHF
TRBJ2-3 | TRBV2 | CASTLDYTSSTDTQYF
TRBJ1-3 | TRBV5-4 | CASSRPTGERGNTIYF
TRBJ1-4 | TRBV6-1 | CASSPLRGNEKLFF
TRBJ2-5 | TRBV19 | CASSLGAETQYF
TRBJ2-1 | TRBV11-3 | CASSFDHRDNNEQFF
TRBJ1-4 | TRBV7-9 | CASSPGQGAFNEKLFF